This TCR beta chain was sequenced for a study of CD8 T cells in Susac syndrome. CDR1 is DFQATT and CDR2 is SNEGSKA in the germline V gene (reference sequence). The CDR3 runs to 13 residues. V was pared by 4 bases and J by 4 bases, with 13 bases between. cDNA came from 0.5 to 1 ug RNA primed by random hexamers. TCRdb recomputed calls from the immunoSEQ multiplex PCR reads with MiXCR, one row per CDR3 protein. The data contain 90,000 to 150,000 distinct CDR3 sequences, more than 85% of them singletons. Sequencing was performed on CD4+ T cells from PBMCs. This chain joins TRBV20-1 and TRBJ1-1; D is unresolved. The receptor comes from a human donor with multiple sclerosis. The CDR3 loop is CSATSLERTEAFF. The DNA of the CDR3 is TGCAGTGCTACCTCTCTAGAGCGCACTGAAGCTTTCTTT.